This note documents a single T cell receptor beta chain sequence. The antigen remains undetermined. Trimming shortened V by 3 bases and J by 9 bases, and 12 bases separated the two germline ends. Germline CDR1 SGHVS, CDR2 FQNEAQ. The CDR3 has 14 amino acids. TCR alpha and TCR beta cDNA libraries carrying sample barcodes and UMIs were produced by 5'RACE using constant-segment primers. TCRdb re-called the 5' RACE reads with MiXCR, one entry per CDR3 protein. The sample yields about 210,000 distinct CDR3 sequences, 8% to 11% seen once. This sample is part of a study of T-cell memory formation after mild COVID-19. Study context: Largely, TCR clusters stayed within a single donor. Study-level findings and limits: Pre-infection memory harbored some responding clones, suggesting cross-reactive memory joined. The study found balanced CD4/CD8 in clones contracting day 15 to 85 and a CD4+ lean in later expanders.

The TCR originated in a young man who had mild COVID-19 (a few samples of this study predate the infection). Cell type and time point are not known. This chain uses TRBV7-8 with TRBJ1-6, with no clear D. The specimen was PBMCs or a T cell subset sorted from them (not recorded which). The CDR3 loop reads CASSLQDYGSPLHF. The CDR3 DNA is TGTGCCAGCAGCTTGCAGGACTATGGTTCACCCCTCCACTTT.